Presented here are 29 T cell receptor beta chains from one specimen sequenced in a study of shared clonotypes between healthy human individuals. The protocol was immunoSEQ multiplex PCR, while the TCRdb copy is restricted to in-frame clones and leaves out a portion. This table holds 730,000 or so clones, around 72% found once. The sequencing input was memory CD4+ T cells sorted from blood. As to subset: CD45RA-negative fraction. The receptors shown here come from a woman under 40 in good health.

J is TRBJ2-7 and V is TRBV4-1; a possible D gene is TRBD2 (6 bases). V was shortened by 5 bases and J by 4 bases, with 15 bases between the two germline ends. Germline V lookup: CDR1 MGHRA, CDR2 YSYEKL. This CDR3 spans 14 amino acids. DNA for the CDR3: TGCGCCAGCAGCACCCGCGCCGGGAGTTACGAGCAGTACTTC. The encoded protein is CASSTRAGSYEQYF.

This clone was counted only a few times. At the DNA level, this CDR3 is encoded by other sequences in the same sample as well. This sequence joins TRBV6-6 and TRBJ1-5, with 7 bases identical to TRBD1. V lost 6 bases and J lost 2; bases outside the gene matches: 4. CDR3 size: 14 residues. Germline values: CDR1 MNHNY, CDR2 SVGAGI (reference sequence). The CDR3 here is CASSFDRGNQPQHF. The CDR3 DNA reads as TGTGCCAGCAGCTTTGACAGGGGCAATCAGCCCCAGCATTTT.

V is TRBV11-3 and J is TRBJ2-7, with 13 nucleotides matching TRBD2. The CDR3 loop spans 16 amino acids. The germline V gene has CDR1 SGHNT and CDR2 YENEEA. J gave up 3 bases and V 1 base, and 3 bases lay outside the gene matches. The CDR3 region is CASSLAGTSGIYEQYF. CDR3 nucleotide sequence: TGTGCCAGCAGCTTAGCCGGGACTAGCGGGATCTACGAGCAGTACTTC.

This clone was seen many times. The V call is TRBV5-1, the J call TRBJ2-5; 12 bases agree with TRBD1. Germline CDR1 and CDR2: SGHRS and YFSETQ. The junction had 6 bases not matched to a gene; V was cut back by 4 bases and J by 5 bases. This CDR3 comprises 15 residues. The CDR3 region is CASSGGQGAGETQYF. CDR3 in DNA: TGCGCCAGCAGCGGGGGACAGGGGGCCGGCGAGACCCAGTACTTC.

The rearrangement joins TRBV18 to TRBJ2-7; TRBD2 matches at 14 bases. The V segment lost 4 bases and the J segment 5 bases; nucleotides outside the gene matches: 10. The germline V gene has CDR1 KGHSH and CDR2 LQKENI. CDR3 length equals 17 residues. The CDR3 spells CASSQTSGRAHLDEQYF. For the CDR3, the DNA is TGTGCCAGCTCACAGACTAGCGGGAGGGCCCATTTGGACGAGCAGTACTTC. Full variable domain (missing parts from reference TRBV18 and TRBJ2-7): NAGVMQNPRHLVRRRGQEARLRCSPMKGHSHVYWYRQLPEEGLKFMVYLQKENIIDESGMPKERFSAEFPKEGPSILRIQQVVRGDSAAYFCASSQTSGRAHLDEQYFGPGTRLTVT.

The J gene is TRBJ2-7, the V gene TRBV6-1; TRBD1 aligns across 10 bases. Germline V lookup: CDR1 MNHNS, CDR2 SASEGT. V lost 7 bases to trimming and J lost 4 bases; unmatched junction nucleotides: 7. There are 14 residues in the CDR3. The CDR3: CASKPGTGAYEQYF. CDR3 coding DNA: TGTGCCAGCAAGCCCGGGACAGGGGCGTACGAGCAGTACTTC.

The gene calls are TRBV16 and TRBJ1-2; 7 nucleotides match TRBD1. Germline CDR1 and CDR2: KGHSY and FQNENV. This CDR3 is built from 15 residues. V shed 2 bases, J shed 2 bases, and the junction held 5 bases outside the gene matches. The CDR3: CASSQDRELNYGYTF. For the CDR3, the DNA is TGTGCCAGCAGCCAAGACAGGGAGCTCAACTATGGCTACACCTTC.

This sequence joins TRBV7-8 and TRBJ2-3, with D unresolved. The CDR3 is 14 amino acids. Germline values: CDR1 SGHVS, CDR2 FQNEAQ. The V gene lost 1 base and the J gene lost 2 bases, with 7 bases spanning the gap. The CDR3 sequence is CASSLVWATDTQYF. The CDR3 region has the DNA TGTGCCAGCAGCTTAGTTTGGGCCACAGATACGCAGTATTTT.

CDR3 residues: CASGGGFNYGYTF. The CDR3 nucleotides are TGTGCCAGCGGAGGGGGATTTAACTATGGCTACACCTTC. The chain combines TRBV9 with TRBJ1-2; D might be TRBD1 (6 bases). This CDR3 comprises 13 residues. Trimming cost V 7 bases and J 1 base, with 11 bases left between them. Looked up from germline, CDR1 is SGDLS and CDR2 is YYNGEE.

CDR3 bases: TGCGCCAGCAGCTTCGGGCTAGCGGGAGGCCCCACAGATACGCAGTATTTT. The encoded protein is CASSFGLAGGPTDTQYF. V gene TRBV5-1 combines with J gene TRBJ2-3; 11 bases map to TRBD2. The V gene's germline CDR1 is SGHRS and CDR2 YFSETQ. Trimming took 2 bases from V and 2 from J; bases not matched to a gene: 7. This CDR3 comprises 17 residues.

This clone was found a few times. The V and J genes are TRBV5-1 and TRBJ2-5, with a weak D call TRBD1 (7 bases). The CDR3 covers 14 residues. V was cut by 4 bases and J by 2 bases, with 12 bases left in between. Germline CDR1 reads SGHRS; CDR2 reads YFSETQ. CDR3 in amino acids: CASSPRGEQETQYF. In DNA form, the CDR3 reads TGCGCCAGCAGCCCCAGGGGGGAACAAGAGACCCAGTACTTC.

This chain uses TRBV27 with TRBJ1-1; D not resolved. Trimming took 3 bases from V and 1 from J, leaving 6 bases between them. Germline V lookup: CDR1 MNHEY, CDR2 SMNVEV (reference sequence). The CDR3 loop spans 13 amino acids. The CDR3 is CASSLDENTEAFF. CDR3 bases: TGTGCCAGCAGTTTGGACGAGAACACTGAAGCTTTCTTT.

This clone was counted a few times. The chain links TRBV18 to TRBJ1-2, with D perhaps TRBD1 (6 bases). The V and J ends lost 6 bases and 7 bases respectively, with 24 bases between them. The CDR3 is made up of 16 amino acids. CDR1 KGHSH and CDR2 LQKENI come from the germline V gene. The CDR3 reads CASSPGTTGTIGGYTF. Written as DNA, the CDR3 is TGTGCCAGCTCTCCCGGGACCACAGGGACTATTGGTGGCTACACCTTC.

This chain uses TRBV25-1 with TRBJ2-1; TRBD2 agrees at 7 bases. V lost 10 bases to trimming and J lost 4 bases; unmatched junction nucleotides: 7. CDR3 size: 13 residues. Germline CDR1 MGHDK, CDR2 SYGVNS. In nucleotides, the CDR3 is TGTGCCACCAATAAGCGGGGTTACAATGAGCAGTTCTTC. It encodes CATNKRGYNEQFF. Looking up the rest from reference TRBV25-1 and TRBJ2-1 gives the full variable domain: EADIYQTPRYLVIGTGKKITLECSQTMGHDKMYWYQQDPGMELHLIHYSYGVNSTEKGDLSSESTVSRIRTEHFPLTLESARPSHTSQYLCATNKRGYNEQFFGPGTRLTVL.

The chain employs TRBV10-3 and TRBJ2-7; TRBD2 agrees at 8 bases. CDR1 and CDR2 (germline): ENHRY, SYGVKD. The CDR3 has 15 residues. V trimming: 4 bases; J trimming: 7 bases; junction bases outside the gene matches: 12. The CDR3 sequence is CAISGNGRALDEQYF. The CDR3 coding sequence is TGTGCCATCAGTGGGAACGGGAGGGCCTTAGATGAGCAGTACTTC.

A few counts support this clone. Other DNA sequences in the sample encode the same CDR3. This chain uses TRBV18 with TRBJ1-5; D uncertain. This CDR3 is built from 13 residues. V lost 0 bases and J lost 7, with 7 bases in between. CDR1 KGHSH and CDR2 LQKENI come from the germline V gene. In DNA form, the CDR3 reads TGTGCCAGCTCACCACCGGTGGGGCAGCCCCAGCATTTT. Translation: CASSPPVGQPQHF.

The DNA for the CDR3 is TGCAGCGTTGAAGAGCGCCGGGACAGCGAAGCTTTCTTT. Protein: CSVEERRDSEAFF. The chain combines TRBV29-1 with TRBJ1-1; 7 bases fit TRBD1. Unmatched junction bases numbered 6, after V lost 0 bases and J lost 8 bases. The V gene's germline CDR1 is SQVTM and CDR2 ANQGSEA. The CDR3 consists of 13 residues.

The genes are TRBV9 and TRBJ1-5, with 9 bases fitting TRBD1. The CDR3 covers 15 residues. Germline V lookup: CDR1 SGDLS, CDR2 YYNGEE. The ends lost 6 bases at V and 0 bases at J; junction bases unmatched: 4. The CDR3 reads CASKKTGGSNQPQHF. CDR3 nucleotides: TGTGCCAGCAAAAAGACAGGGGGTAGCAATCAGCCCCAGCATTTT.

The rearrangement joins TRBV6-6 to TRBJ1-2; no clear D. Trimming took off 7 bases at V and 2 bases at J, with 11 bases between the two ends. CDR1 and CDR2 (germline): MNHNY, SVGAGI (reference sequence). The CDR3 sequence is 13 residues long. For the CDR3, the DNA is TGTGCCAGCATGGGCGCGCTAAACTATGGCTACACCTTC. Protein: CASMGALNYGYTF.

This sequence joins TRBV10-3 and TRBJ1-1; D gene unclear. Trimming stripped 0 bases from V and 6 bases from J, with 14 bases between. There are 15 residues in the CDR3. Germline V gene sequence: CDR1 ENHRY, CDR2 SYGVKD. Written as DNA, the CDR3 is TGTGCCATCAGTGAGTCTTTTATGACGAATCCTGAAGCTTTCTTT. It encodes CAISESFMTNPEAFF.

The chain couples TRBV27 to TRBJ2-2; possible D gene TRBD2, 6 bases. V lost 3 bases and J lost 5, with 13 bases in between. The CDR3 runs 15 residues. Germline CDR1 and CDR2: MNHEY and SMNVEV (reference sequence). The DNA of the CDR3 is TGTGCCAGCAGTTTTCGGGAGATGATTACCGGGGAGCTGTTTTTT. Its protein is CASSFREMITGELFF.

The V and J genes are TRBV28 and TRBJ2-7; no clear D. V was shortened by 6 bases and J by 0 bases, with 9 bases between the two germline ends. CDR3 length: 13 residues. Germline V gene sequence: CDR1 MDHEN, CDR2 SYDVKM. DNA for the CDR3: TGTGCCAGCAGGGCCCAGACCTCCTACGAGCAGTACTTC. Encoded protein: CASRAQTSYEQYF.

This CDR3 reads CASSLTPSNQPQHF. The CDR3 region has the DNA TGTGCCAGCAGCTTGACCCCTAGCAATCAGCCCCAGCATTTT. The chain links TRBV11-3 to TRBJ1-5; D is unresolved. This CDR3 comprises 14 residues. CDR1 and CDR2 from the germline V gene are SGHNT and YENEEA. V dropped 3 bases and J dropped 0 bases, with 6 bases sitting between them.

The chain is built from TRBV5-4 and TRBJ2-5, with 8 bases aligning to TRBD1. Germline V gives CDR1 SGHNT, CDR2 YYREEE (reference sequence). This CDR3 is 14 amino acids long. The J segment lost 9 bases and the V segment lost 2 bases, leaving 9 bases of the junction unmatched. For the CDR3, the DNA is TGTGCCAGCAGCTTCGGACAGGGCTATGGGGCCCAGTACTTC. It translates to CASSFGQGYGAQYF.

This chain connects TRBV5-4 to TRBJ1-2; tentatively, D is TRBD1 (5 bases). The CDR3 has 15 residues. The V end was cut by 4 bases, the J end by 8 bases, with 21 bases between. Germline loops: CDR1 SGHNT, CDR2 YYREEE (reference sequence). The CDR3: CASSLRGGTLRGYTF. The CDR3 DNA follows: TGTGCCAGCAGCCTCCGCGGGGGGACCCTTCGGGGCTACACCTTC.

This sequence joins TRBV4-1 and TRBJ1-4, with 7 bases fitting TRBD1. Germline V gene sequence: CDR1 MGHRA, CDR2 YSYEKL. The V segment lost 4 bases and the J segment 3 bases; nucleotides outside the gene matches: 8. The CDR3 has 16 amino acids. DNA of the CDR3: TGCGCCAGCAGCCCACGACAGGGATCAGCTAATGAAAAACTGTTTTTT. It specifies CASSPRQGSANEKLFF.

The rearrangement joins TRBV27 to TRBJ2-5, with TRBD2 identical over 10 bases. Per the germline V gene, CDR1 is MNHEY and CDR2 is SMNVEV (reference sequence). CDR3 length equals 17 residues. V shed 3 bases, J shed 5 bases, and the junction held 12 bases outside the gene matches. CDR3 in DNA: TGTGCCAGCAGTTTCCCCCAACTAGCGGGAAAAAGGGAGACCCAGTACTTC. Protein sequence: CASSFPQLAGKRETQYF.

The sample holds one count of this clone. The rearrangement joins TRBV11-3 to TRBJ1-1, with D possibly being TRBD1 (5 bases). The CDR3 contains 13 residues. The V end lost 5 bases, the J end lost 6 bases, and 13 bases lay between the germline ends. Germline loops: CDR1 SGHNT, CDR2 YENEEA. In nucleotides, the CDR3 is TGTGCCAGCAGCATACAGGAGGGATCTGAAGCTTTCTTT. Protein product: CASSIQEGSEAFF.

V and J are TRBV5-1 and TRBJ2-2; 9 bases agree with TRBD1. Trimming took 4 bases from V and 6 from J; bases not matched to a gene: 7. CDR3 length: 15 amino acids. Germline-derived CDR1 and CDR2 are SGHRS and YFSETQ. The CDR3 protein is CASSVGDRDSGELFF. The DNA for the CDR3 is TGCGCCAGCAGCGTCGGGGACAGGGACTCCGGGGAGCTGTTTTTT.